Sequencing of this TCR beta chain was carried out in a study of graft-versus-host responses after intestinal transplantation. Study-level background: Transplants were multivisceral, liver-intestinal, or isolated intestinal. The study gave all recipients anti-thymocyte globulin induction, then tacrolimus and steroids for 2 to 3 years. Study-wide results and caveats: The marrow of recipients harbored GvH clones, and ileum or blood showed some of them first.

This CDR3 contains 15 residues. V was cut by 4 bases and J by 10 bases, with 22 bases left in between. From germline, CDR1 is ENHRY and CDR2 SYGVKD. The table came from immunoSEQ multiplex PCR; TCRdb's copy has only in-frame clones and leaves some out. The repertoire has about 47,000 clones, approximately 94% of them found once; the top ten carry roughly 1.6%. Details on this clone: Its antigen remains unidentified.

This material consisted of PBMCs, taken 330 to 350 days after intestinal transplant. The chain recombines TRBV10-3 with TRBJ1-2, with D perhaps TRBD1 (5 bases). The TCR sequence derives from a human patient who received an intestinal transplant, so some T cells may come from the graft donor. CDR3 nucleotide sequence: TGTGCCATCAGTGCCGATTGGCAGGGTGGTAGGAACTACACCTTC. This codes for CAISADWQGGRNYTF.